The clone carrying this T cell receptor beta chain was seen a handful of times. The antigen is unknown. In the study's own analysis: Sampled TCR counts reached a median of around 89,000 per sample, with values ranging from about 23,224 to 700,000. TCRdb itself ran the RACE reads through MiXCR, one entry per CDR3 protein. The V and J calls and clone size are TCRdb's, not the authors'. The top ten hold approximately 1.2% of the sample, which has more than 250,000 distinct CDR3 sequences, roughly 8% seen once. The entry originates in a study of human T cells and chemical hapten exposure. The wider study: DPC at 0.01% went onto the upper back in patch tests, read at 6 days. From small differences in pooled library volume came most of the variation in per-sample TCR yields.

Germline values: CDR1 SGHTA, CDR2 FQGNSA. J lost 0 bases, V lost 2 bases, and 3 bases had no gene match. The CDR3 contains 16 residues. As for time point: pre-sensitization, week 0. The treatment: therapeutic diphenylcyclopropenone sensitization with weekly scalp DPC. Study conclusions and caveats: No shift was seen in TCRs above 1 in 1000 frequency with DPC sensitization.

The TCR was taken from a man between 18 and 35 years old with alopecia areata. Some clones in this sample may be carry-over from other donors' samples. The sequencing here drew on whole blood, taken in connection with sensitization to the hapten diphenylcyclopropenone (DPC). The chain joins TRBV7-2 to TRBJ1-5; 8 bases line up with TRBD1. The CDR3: CASSLTGGYSNQPQHF. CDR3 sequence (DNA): TGTGCCAGCAGCTTAACAGGGGGATATAGCAATCAGCCCCAGCATTTT.